The rows below give T cell receptor beta chains drawn from one sample of a study of T cell changes during pregnancy in multiple sclerosis. Libraries were prepared by immunoSEQ multiplex PCR; TCRdb keeps only in-frame clonotypes and omits some of them. Of some 68,000 clones in the sample, approximately 90% were seen once. Sample: peripheral blood, taken in the second trimester of pregnancy. These receptors were collected from a female donor with multiple sclerosis, enrolled in a pregnancy study. The CDR3 runs from the conserved cysteine through the conserved F or W. A D gene is named only where the DNA matches it firmly. Size is omitted from some rows. Given values are once, few, many or a class for expanded clones.

TRBJ2-1	-	TRBV6-1	-	TGTGCCAGCAGTGTCGCGGACTCTTCCTACAATGAGCAGTTCTTC	CASSVADSSYNEQFF
TRBJ2-7	-	TRBV10-3	-	TGTGCCATCAGTGAGGAGGGCGCGTTTTTCGGCCGAGGAGCGTACGAGCAGTACTTC	CAISEEGAFFGRGAYEQYF
TRBJ1-4	-	TRBV5-6	-	TGTGCCAGCAGCCCCACGGGGGGGCACGAAAAACTGTTTTTT	CASSPTGGHEKLFF
TRBJ2-7	-	TRBV5-1	-	TGCGCCAGCAGCTCAGGGGTAGCTTACTCCTACGAGCAGTACTTC	CASSSGVAYSYEQYF
TRBJ1-2	-	TRBV6-5	-	TGTGCCAGCACCTCCTCAGTTAACTATGGCTACACCTTC	CASTSSVNYGYTF
TRBJ2-1	-	TRBV18	TRBD1	TGTGCCAGCTCACCGTGGGACAGGGGTGATGAGCAGTTCTTC	CASSPWDRGDEQFF
TRBJ2-1	-	TRBV6-1	TRBD2	TGTGCCACCCACGAGCGGGACTTTTACAATGAGCAGTTCTTC	CATHERDFYNEQFF
TRBJ1-1	-	TRBV19	TRBD1	TGTGCCAGTAGTATTTGGGACAGTGAAGCTTTCTTT	CASSIWDSEAFF
TRBJ1-2	few	TRBV4-3	TRBD1	TGCGCCAGCAGCCAATCGGACAGGGGTGGCTACACCTTC	CASSQSDRGGYTF
TRBJ2-7	-	TRBV6-5	-	TGTGCCAGCAGAAGCGCCTACGAGCAGTACTTC	CASRSAYEQYF
TRBJ2-3	-	TRBV13	TRBD1	TGTGCCAGCAGCTTAAGATGGACAGGGGCCAACACAGATACGCAGTATTTT	CASSLRWTGANTDTQYF
TRBJ1-4	-	TRBV7-9	-	TGTGCCAGCAGCTGGGGAAGGGAGTATGAAAAACTGTTTTTT	CASSWGREYEKLFF
TRBJ2-4	-	TRBV28	TRBD2	TGTGCCAGCAAGAATCTAGTGGCGGGAGTAGCCAAAAACATTCAGTACTTC	CASKNLVAGVAKNIQYF
TRBJ2-7	-	TRBV30	TRBD2	TGTGCCTGGAGTCCCGGGACTAGCAGCTACGAGCAGTACTTC	CAWSPGTSSYEQYF
TRBJ1-2	-	TRBV10-3	TRBD1	TGTGCCATCAGGGGGACAGTACTTGGGTATGGCTACACCTTC	CAIRGTVLGYGYTF
TRBJ2-1	-	TRBV14	TRBD2	TGTGCCAGCAGCCCGTGGACTAGCGGGGGGAGGTACAATGAGCAGTTCTTC	CASSPWTSGGRYNEQFF
TRBJ2-2	-	TRBV7-9	-	TGTGCCAGCAGCTCAGGGGCGGAAGAGCTGTTTTTT	CASSSGAEELFF
TRBJ1-2	-	TRBV9	TRBD1	TGTGCCAGCAGCCCATGGACAGGGGGCCATGGCTACACCTTC	CASSPWTGGHGYTF
TRBJ2-7	-	TRBV6-5	TRBD1	TGTGCCAGCAGTTACTCGACAGGGGGCTACGAGCAGTACTTC	CASSYSTGGYEQYF
TRBJ2-5	-	TRBV5-1	TRBD2	TGCGCCAGCAGCTTGGCTTCTCAAGGGGGACTAGCGGGAGCATTAGAGACCCAGTACTTC	CASSLASQGGLAGALETQYF
TRBJ2-7	-	TRBV12-5	-	TGTGCTAGTGGTTCCTCTTCCGAGCAGTACTTC	CASGSSSEQYF
TRBJ2-7	-	TRBV27	-	TGTGCCAGCAGTCTAGCATGGACGTCCTACGAGCAGTACTTC	CASSLAWTSYEQYF
TRBJ1-2	once	TRBV25-1	-	TGTGCCAGCTTCTCCGAGATTTCAGGCTATGGCTACACCTTC	CASFSEISGYGYTF
TRBJ1-1	-	TRBV11-2	TRBD1	TGTGCCAGCAGCTTAGATTTACCGTGGACAGGGAACACTGAAGCTTTCTTT	CASSLDLPWTGNTEAFF
TRBJ2-1	-	TRBV18	TRBD2	TGTGCCAGCTCACCTAAAGGACCAACTAGCGGGGGCTTCAATGAGCAGTTCTTC	CASSPKGPTSGGFNEQFF
TRBJ1-5	-	TRBV5-1	-	TGCGCCAGCAGCTCTGAGGGCGTCCATAGCAATCAGCCCCAGCATTTT	CASSSEGVHSNQPQHF
TRBJ1-1	-	TRBV19	-	TGTGCCAGTAGTAAGTGGCAGGGGAACACTGAAGCTTTCTTT	CASSKWQGNTEAFF
TRBJ1-4	-	TRBV30	TRBD1	TGTGCCTGGAGCCCTTCGACAGGGACTAGGATGCTGGGTGAAAAACTGTTTTTT	CAWSPSTGTRMLGEKLFF
TRBJ1-5	-	TRBV19	TRBD1	TGTGCCAGTAGATTACAGGGGTTCTCGAGGCCCCAGCATTTT	CASRLQGFSRPQHF